Listed here are 24 T cell receptor beta chains from one sample, sequenced in a study of shared clonotypes between healthy human individuals. Profiled with immunoSEQ multiplex PCR; TCRdb holds only in-frame clones, not every one. The sample yields roughly 2,500,000 clones, over 85% seen once. The sequenced sample consisted of naive CD4+ T cells from PBMCs. The sample's subset: CD45RA+ positively selected. The receptors stem from a man between 18 and 35 years old in good health. Some clones in this sample may be carry-over from other donors' samples.

The genes are TRBV7-7 and TRBJ2-5, with 10 positions matching TRBD1. This CDR3 has 16 residues. V lost 5 bases, J lost 2 bases, and 8 bases stayed unmatched. Germline V gene sequence: CDR1 SSHAT, CDR2 FNYEAQ (reference sequence). For the CDR3, the DNA is TGTGCCAGCAGCCCTAGGGGGGGACAGGGGCAAGAGACCCAGTACTTC. Amino acids: CASSPRGGQGQETQYF. Together with reference TRBV7-7 and TRBJ2-5, the CDR3 gives the full variable domain: GAGVSQSPRYKVTKRGQDVTLRCDPISSHATLYWYQQALGQGPEFLTYFNYEAQPDKSGLPSDRFSAERPEGSISTLTIQRTEQRDSAMYRCASSPRGGQGQETQYFGPGTRLLVL.

The rearrangement links TRBV9 to TRBJ2-1; unclear D gene. The CDR3 is 15 amino acids. Trimming left V 0 bases short and J 6 bases short, with 13 bases between. CDR1 is SGDLS, CDR2 YYNGEE, per germline. Written as DNA, the CDR3 is TGTGCCAGCAGCGTAGACTTAGGCCTACTCAATGAGCAGTTCTTC. Translated, it gives CASSVDLGLLNEQFF.

The V gene is TRBV29-1, the J gene TRBJ1-1, with D tentatively TRBD1 (5 bases). Germline V CDR1 and CDR2: SQVTM, ANQGSEA. Trimming cost V 3 bases and J 0 bases, with 8 bases left between them. The CDR3 consists of 13 residues. The CDR3 protein is CSVDWGVNTEAFF. The CDR3 DNA sequence: TGCAGCGTTGATTGGGGGGTGAACACTGAAGCTTTCTTT.

The genes are TRBV5-1 and TRBJ2-1, with 11 bases matching TRBD2. This CDR3 region has 21 residues. V was clipped by 0 bases and J by 1 base; unmatched bases: 15. Germline V lookup: CDR1 SGHRS, CDR2 YFSETQ. The CDR3 coding sequence is TGCGCCAGCAGCTTGGCCGAACCTAGCGGGAGGTGGAAATGGTCCTACAATGAGCAGTTCTTC. Protein product: CASSLAEPSGRWKWSYNEQFF.

Note on this clone: Other DNA sequences in this sample translate to the same CDR3. The chain links TRBV28 to TRBJ1-2; perhaps TRBD1 as D (5 bases). From germline, CDR1 is MDHEN and CDR2 SYDVKM. CDR3 size: 13 residues. With 6 bases removed from V and 5 bases from J, the gap between germline ends came to 13 bases. The CDR3 spells CASSPPRGYGYTF. Here the CDR3 DNA reads TGTGCCAGCAGCCCCCCGAGGGGTTATGGCTACACCTTC.

The gene calls are TRBV5-1 and TRBJ2-6; D is undetermined. CDR1 and CDR2 (germline): SGHRS, YFSETQ. This CDR3 comprises 15 residues. V was clipped by 2 bases and J by 1 base, with 7 bases between them. CDR3 nucleotide sequence: TGCGCCAGCAGCTTCAAGGTTTCTGGGGCCAACGTCCTGACTTTC. Amino acids: CASSFKVSGANVLTF.

The CDR3 DNA reads TGTGCCAGCAGTACGGAGGGACTAAACACCTACGAGCAGTACTTC. Encoded protein: CASSTEGLNTYEQYF. V gene TRBV28 combines with J gene TRBJ2-7; TRBD2 matches at 7 bases. J gave up 2 bases and V 5 bases, and 9 bases lay outside the gene matches. Germline V gene data show CDR1 as MDHEN and CDR2 as SYDVKM. This CDR3 has 15 amino acids.

V gene TRBV7-2 combines with J gene TRBJ1-1; the D is unclear. The CDR3 is 11 residues long. Germline V CDR1 and CDR2: SGHTA, FQGNSA. The V and J ends lost 1 base and 11 bases respectively, with 8 bases between them. As DNA, the CDR3 is TGTGCCAGCAGCTTAGAACAGAGGGCTTTCTTT. Translation gives CASSLEQRAFF.

The V call is TRBV19, the J call TRBJ1-5; TRBD1 might be the D (6 bases). V shed 3 bases and J shed 2 bases, with 23 bases lying between them. There are 19 residues in the CDR3. Germline assignment: CDR1 LNHDA and CDR2 SQIVND (reference sequence). As DNA, the CDR3 is TGTGCCAGTAGTATCGATAGCAGGGGCCCCTTTCGGGGCAATCAGCCCCAGCATTTT. Residues: CASSIDSRGPFRGNQPQHF.

This clone came up once. The chain links TRBV5-1 to TRBJ1-2; D gene uncertain. The germline gives CDR1 SGHRS, CDR2 YFSETQ. This CDR3 is built from 15 residues. V dropped 5 bases and J dropped 0 bases, with 14 bases sitting between them. The CDR3 bases are TGCGCCAGCAGTTACACCGGACCAGCTAACTATGGCTACACCTTC. Its protein product is CASSYTGPANYGYTF.

The V and J genes are TRBV2 and TRBJ1-4; D is uncertain. The CDR3 is 16 residues long. Germline assignment: CDR1 SNHLY and CDR2 FYNNEI. V gave up 6 bases and J gave up 0 bases, with 14 bases separating them. The CDR3 reads CASSGRSISTNEKLFF. Written as DNA, the CDR3 is TGTGCCAGCAGCGGCAGGAGTATCTCAACTAATGAAAAACTGTTTTTT.

V is TRBV7-9 and J is TRBJ1-4; D is undetermined. The CDR3 is made up of 13 amino acids. The germline CDR1 and CDR2 sequences are SEHNR and FQNEAQ (reference sequence). Trimming cost V 3 bases and J 5 bases, with 7 bases left between them. CDR3 DNA sequence: TGTGCCAGCAGCTTTAACTCCAATGAAAAACTGTTTTTT. Amino acid sequence: CASSFNSNEKLFF.

The chain employs TRBV2 and TRBJ2-2, with TRBD1 as a possible D gene (6 bases). Germline V lookup: CDR1 SNHLY, CDR2 FYNNEI. The V and J ends lost 4 bases and 5 bases respectively, with 14 bases between them. CDR3 length: 15 residues. The CDR3 nucleotides read TGTGCCAGCAGTGTTGCTGGGGGCGATACCGGGGAGCTGTTTTTT. Its protein product is CASSVAGGDTGELFF.

V gene TRBV7-9 combines with J gene TRBJ1-6, with a tentative D call TRBD1 (5 bases). The CDR3 has 14 amino acids. Trimming pared 5 bases from V and 10 bases from J, leaving 15 bases between. The germline CDR1 and CDR2 sequences are SEHNR and FQNEAQ (reference sequence). The CDR3 sequence: CASSRRQGMSPLHF. The CDR3 nucleotides are TGTGCCAGCAGCCGCCGGCAGGGAATGTCACCCCTCCACTTT.

V and J are TRBV6-6 and TRBJ2-2, with 9 bases aligning to TRBD1. Germline V gives CDR1 MNHNY, CDR2 SVGAGI (reference sequence). The junction had 2 bases not matched to a gene; V was cut back by 6 bases and J by 0 bases. The CDR3 is 15 residues long. The CDR3 protein is CASRQGAANTGELFF. CDR3 nucleotide sequence: TGTGCCAGCAGACAGGGGGCCGCGAACACCGGGGAGCTGTTTTTT.

The V and J genes are TRBV27 and TRBJ1-2, with 7 positions matching TRBD1. The ends lost 8 bases at V and 4 bases at J; junction bases unmatched: 10. There are 14 residues in the CDR3. Germline V lookup: CDR1 MNHEY, CDR2 SMNVEV (reference sequence). The CDR3 region has the DNA TGTGCCAGCGAAGACAGGGACCCACCCTATGGCTACACCTTC. As protein: CASEDRDPPYGYTF.

Here the CDR3 reads CASTLGGGGNEQFF. In nucleotides, the CDR3 is TGTGCCAGCACCCTAGGGGGAGGAGGGAATGAGCAGTTCTTC. This chain links TRBV7-9 with TRBJ2-1; D assignment may be TRBD1 or TRBD2 (6 bases each). The CDR3 length is 14 residues. Germline V lookup: CDR1 SEHNR, CDR2 FQNEAQ (reference sequence). V was shortened by 7 bases and J by 7 bases, with 17 bases between the two germline ends. The full variable domain, completed using reference TRBV7-9 and TRBJ2-1, is DTGVSQNPRHKITKRGQNVTFRCDPISEHNRLYWYRQTLGQGPEFLTYFQNEAQLEKSRLLSDRFSAERPKGSFSTLEIQRTEQGDSAMYLCASTLGGGGNEQFFGPGTRLTVL.

This clone was detected once. The chain is built from TRBV4-3 and TRBJ1-1; D uncertain. In germline, CDR1 is LGHNA, CDR2 YSLEER. There are 16 residues in the CDR3. V lost 2 bases to trimming and J lost 1 base, with 14 bases between them. The CDR3 DNA follows: TGCGCCAGCAGCCAAACAGTAACTTACTCGAACACTGAAGCTTTCTTT. It codes for CASSQTVTYSNTEAFF.

The rearrangement uses TRBV28 and TRBJ2-7, with 8 bases aligning to TRBD1. After removal of 7 bases from V and 4 bases from J, the junction contained 15 bases not matched to a gene. The CDR3 spans 16 residues. The germline gives CDR1 MDHEN, CDR2 SYDVKM. CDR3 in DNA: TGTGCCAGCACATTTAGCCCGGCCAGGGGGCGGTACGAGCAGTACTTC. This codes for CASTFSPARGRYEQYF. The variable domain in full, with the rest retrieved from reference TRBV28 and TRBJ2-7, is DVKVTQSSRYLVKRTGEKVFLECVQDMDHENMFWYRQDPGLGLRLIYFSYDVKMKEKGDIPEGYSVSREKKERFSLILESASTNQTSMYLCASTFSPARGRYEQYFGPGTRLTVT.

The chain recombines TRBV7-3 with TRBJ2-3; D not certain. The CDR3 totals 13 residues. V dropped 4 bases and J dropped 2 bases, with 7 bases sitting between them. The germline gives CDR1 SGHTA, CDR2 FQGTGA. CDR3 nucleotides: TGTGCCAGCAGCTACCTCCACACAGATACGCAGTATTTT. It is translated as CASSYLHTDTQYF.

This clone was detected only once. This chain uses TRBV20-1 with TRBJ2-1; no firm D call. Per germline, CDR1 DFQATT and CDR2 SNEGSKA (reference sequence). With 5 bases removed from V and 9 bases from J, the gap between germline ends came to 11 bases. The CDR3 runs 11 residues. The CDR3, as DNA: TGCAGTGCTGGGGATAGCCTTGAGCAGTTCTTC. This codes for CSAGDSLEQFF.

Comment on this clone: Other DNA sequences in this specimen translate into the identical CDR3. V is TRBV18 and J is TRBJ1-1; 8 nucleotides align to TRBD1. The CDR3 contains 14 residues. Germline CDR1 reads KGHSH; CDR2 reads LQKENI. After removal of 6 bases from V and 5 bases from J, the junction contained 8 bases not matched to a gene. This CDR3 is CASSPDRGWTEAFF. The CDR3 nucleotides are TGTGCCAGCTCGCCCGACAGGGGATGGACTGAAGCTTTCTTT.

The chain joins TRBV14 to TRBJ1-1; D is uncertain. The V end was cut by 4 bases, the J end by 3 bases, with 12 bases between. Germline assignment: CDR1 SGHDN and CDR2 FVKESK. This CDR3 has 14 amino acids. Written as DNA, the CDR3 is TGTGCCAGCAGCCCTTATTGGATGGACACTGAAGCTTTCTTT. Translated: CASSPYWMDTEAFF.

This chain joins TRBV5-4 and TRBJ2-3; no definite D call. Germline V gene sequence: CDR1 SGHNT, CDR2 YYREEE (reference sequence). The CDR3 length is 14 residues. With 4 bases removed from V and 0 bases from J, the gap between germline ends came to 9 bases. CDR3 in DNA: TGTGCCAGCAGCGCCGGTCTGAGCACAGATACGCAGTATTTT. Protein: CASSAGLSTDTQYF.